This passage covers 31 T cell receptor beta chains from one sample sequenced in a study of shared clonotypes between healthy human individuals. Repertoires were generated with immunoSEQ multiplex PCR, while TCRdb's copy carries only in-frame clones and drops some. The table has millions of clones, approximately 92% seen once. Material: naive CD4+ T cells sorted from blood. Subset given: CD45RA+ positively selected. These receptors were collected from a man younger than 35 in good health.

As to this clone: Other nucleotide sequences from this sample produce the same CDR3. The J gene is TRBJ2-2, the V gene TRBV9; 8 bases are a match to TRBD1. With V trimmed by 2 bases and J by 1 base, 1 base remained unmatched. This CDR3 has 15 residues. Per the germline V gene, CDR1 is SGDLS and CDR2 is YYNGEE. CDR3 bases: TGTGCCAGCAGCGTGGGACAGGTGAACACCGGGGAGCTGTTTTTT. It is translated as CASSVGQVNTGELFF.

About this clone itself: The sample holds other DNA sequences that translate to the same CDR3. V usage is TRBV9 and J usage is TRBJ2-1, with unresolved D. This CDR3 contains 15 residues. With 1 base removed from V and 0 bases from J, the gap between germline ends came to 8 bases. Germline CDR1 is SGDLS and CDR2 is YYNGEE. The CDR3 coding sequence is TGTGCCAGCAGCGTAACGGGTATCTCCTACAATGAGCAGTTCTTC. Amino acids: CASSVTGISYNEQFF.

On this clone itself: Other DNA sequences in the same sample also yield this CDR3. The CDR3 spells CASSESVANTGELFF. CDR3 nucleotide sequence: TGCGCCAGCAGTGAATCGGTTGCGAACACCGGGGAGCTGTTTTTT. The chain couples TRBV10-1 to TRBJ2-2; D remains unclear. Germline V gene lookup returns CDR1 WNHNN and CDR2 SYGVQD (reference sequence). This CDR3 comprises 15 residues. The V and J ends lost 3 bases and 0 bases respectively, with 8 bases between them.

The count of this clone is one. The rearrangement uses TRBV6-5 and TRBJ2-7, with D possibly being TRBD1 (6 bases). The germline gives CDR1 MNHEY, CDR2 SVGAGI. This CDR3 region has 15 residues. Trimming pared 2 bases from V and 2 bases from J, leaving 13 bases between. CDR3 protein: CASSYQPGTTYEQYF. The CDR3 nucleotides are TGTGCCAGCAGTTACCAGCCGGGGACAACCTACGAGCAGTACTTC.

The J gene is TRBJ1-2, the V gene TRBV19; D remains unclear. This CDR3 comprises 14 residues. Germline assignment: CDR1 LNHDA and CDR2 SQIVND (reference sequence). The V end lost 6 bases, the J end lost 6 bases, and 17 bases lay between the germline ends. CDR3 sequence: CASSSPEQHNGYTF. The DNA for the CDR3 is TGTGCCAGTAGCTCCCCGGAACAGCATAATGGCTACACCTTC.

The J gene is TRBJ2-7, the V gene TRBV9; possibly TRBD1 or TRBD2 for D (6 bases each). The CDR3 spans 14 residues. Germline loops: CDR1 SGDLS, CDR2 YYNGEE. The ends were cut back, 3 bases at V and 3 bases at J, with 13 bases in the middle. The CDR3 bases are TGTGCCAGCAGCGCGGGGGCGGGGAGCTACGAGCAGTACTTC. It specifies CASSAGAGSYEQYF.

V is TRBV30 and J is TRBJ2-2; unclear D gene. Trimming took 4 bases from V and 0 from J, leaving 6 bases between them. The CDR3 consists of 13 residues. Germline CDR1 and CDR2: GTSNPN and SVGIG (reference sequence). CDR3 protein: CAWKGTNTGELFF. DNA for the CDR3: TGTGCCTGGAAGGGAACGAACACCGGGGAGCTGTTTTTT.

CDR3 protein: CASSLSTLRDRSYEQYF. The CDR3 DNA reads TGTGCCAGCAGTTTATCCACTCTCCGGGACAGATCCTACGAGCAGTACTTC. This sequence joins TRBV27 and TRBJ2-7; the match to TRBD1 covers 7 bases. CDR1 is MNHEY, CDR2 SMNVEV, per germline (reference sequence). J lost 1 base, V lost 0 bases, and 9 bases had no gene match. The CDR3 extends over 17 amino acids.

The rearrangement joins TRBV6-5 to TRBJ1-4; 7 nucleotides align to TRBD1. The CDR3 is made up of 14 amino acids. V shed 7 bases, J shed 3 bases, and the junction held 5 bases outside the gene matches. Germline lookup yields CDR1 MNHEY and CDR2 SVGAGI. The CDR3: CASKGGSANEKLFF. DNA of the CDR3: TGTGCCAGCAAAGGGGGCTCGGCTAATGAAAAACTGTTTTTT.

The CDR3 DNA follows: TGCGCCAGCAGGGCCGGGACAGGGGAGTCCAGTGAGCAGTTCTTC. It specifies CASRAGTGESSEQFF. The chain uses TRBV10-1 and TRBJ2-1; 10 bases line up with TRBD1. Germline V gene lookup returns CDR1 WNHNN and CDR2 SYGVQD (reference sequence). J gave up 9 bases and V 6 bases, and 11 bases lay outside the gene matches. This CDR3 comprises 15 residues.

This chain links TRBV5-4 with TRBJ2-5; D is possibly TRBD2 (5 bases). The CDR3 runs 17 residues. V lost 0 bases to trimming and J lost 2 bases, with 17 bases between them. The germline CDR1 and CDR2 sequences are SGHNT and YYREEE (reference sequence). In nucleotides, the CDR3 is TGTGCCAGCAGCTTGGTAGGCCACGAGACTAAACAAGAGACCCAGTACTTC. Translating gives CASSLVGHETKQETQYF. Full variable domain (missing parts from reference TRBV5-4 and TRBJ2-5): ETGVTQSPTHLIKTRGQQVTLRCSSQSGHNTVSWYQQALGQGPQFIFQYYREEENGRGNFPPRFSGLQFPNYSSELNVNALELDDSALYLCASSLVGHETKQETQYFGPGTRLLVL.

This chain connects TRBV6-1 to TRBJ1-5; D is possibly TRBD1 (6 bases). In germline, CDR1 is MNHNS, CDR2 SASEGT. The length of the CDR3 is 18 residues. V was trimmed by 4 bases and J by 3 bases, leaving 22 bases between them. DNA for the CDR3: TGTGCCAGCAGTGCTACGACGTTCAGGGGAGGGGACAATCAGCCCCAGCATTTT. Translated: CASSATTFRGGDNQPQHF.

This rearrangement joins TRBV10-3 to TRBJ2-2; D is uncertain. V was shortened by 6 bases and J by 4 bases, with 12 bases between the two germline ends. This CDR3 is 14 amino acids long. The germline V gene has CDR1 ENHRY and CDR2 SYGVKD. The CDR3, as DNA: TGTGCCATCAGAAAATCGGACGCCACCGGGGAGCTGTTTTTT. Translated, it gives CAIRKSDATGELFF.

The CDR3, as DNA: TGTGCCAGCAGCCTAGCGGGAGGGGCCACCGGGGAGCTGTTTTTT. It is translated as CASSLAGGATGELFF. The V gene is TRBV6-5, the J gene TRBJ2-2; 12 nucleotides match TRBD2. Per the germline V gene, CDR1 is MNHEY and CDR2 is SVGAGI. The CDR3 length is 15 residues. The V and J ends lost 6 bases and 4 bases, in that order; junction bases with no gene match: 3.

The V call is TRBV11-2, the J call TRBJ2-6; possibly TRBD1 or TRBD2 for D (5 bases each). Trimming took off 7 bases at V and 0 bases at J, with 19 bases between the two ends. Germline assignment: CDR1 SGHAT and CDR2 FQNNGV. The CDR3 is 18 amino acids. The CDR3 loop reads CASTSRGSVSSGANVLTF. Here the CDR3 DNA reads TGTGCCAGCACCTCTCGGGGCAGTGTTAGCTCTGGGGCCAACGTCCTGACTTTC.

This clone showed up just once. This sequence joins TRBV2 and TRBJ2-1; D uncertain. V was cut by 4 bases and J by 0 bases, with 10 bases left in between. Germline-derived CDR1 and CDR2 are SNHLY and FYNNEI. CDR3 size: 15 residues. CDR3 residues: CASSAAVSSYNEQFF. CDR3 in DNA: TGTGCCAGCAGTGCAGCAGTCAGCTCCTACAATGAGCAGTTCTTC.

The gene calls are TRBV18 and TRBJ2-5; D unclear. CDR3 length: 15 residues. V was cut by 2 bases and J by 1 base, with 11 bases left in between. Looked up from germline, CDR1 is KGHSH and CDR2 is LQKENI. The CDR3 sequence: CASSPLSRFQETQYF. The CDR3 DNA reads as TGTGCCAGCTCACCATTGTCCCGGTTCCAAGAGACCCAGTACTTC.

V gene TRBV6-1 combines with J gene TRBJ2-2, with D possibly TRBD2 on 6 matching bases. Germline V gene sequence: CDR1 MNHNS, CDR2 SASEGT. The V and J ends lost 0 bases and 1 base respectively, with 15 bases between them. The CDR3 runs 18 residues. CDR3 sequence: CASSEANRLGRNTGELFF. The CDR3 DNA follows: TGTGCCAGCAGTGAAGCGAACAGACTAGGGAGGAACACCGGGGAGCTGTTTTTT.

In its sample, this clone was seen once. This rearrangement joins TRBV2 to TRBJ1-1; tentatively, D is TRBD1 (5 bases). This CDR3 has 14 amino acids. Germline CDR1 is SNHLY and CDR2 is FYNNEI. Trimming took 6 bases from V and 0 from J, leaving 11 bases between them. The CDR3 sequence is CASRVRGVNTEAFF. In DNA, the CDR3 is TGTGCCAGCAGGGTGCGGGGCGTGAACACTGAAGCTTTCTTT.

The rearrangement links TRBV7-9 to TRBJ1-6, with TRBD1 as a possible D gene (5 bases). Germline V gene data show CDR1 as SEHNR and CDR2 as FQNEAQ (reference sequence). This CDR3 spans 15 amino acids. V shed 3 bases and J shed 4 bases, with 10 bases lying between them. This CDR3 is CASSFEGLYNSPLHF. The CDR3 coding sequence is TGTGCCAGCAGCTTCGAGGGACTTTATAATTCACCCCTCCACTTT.

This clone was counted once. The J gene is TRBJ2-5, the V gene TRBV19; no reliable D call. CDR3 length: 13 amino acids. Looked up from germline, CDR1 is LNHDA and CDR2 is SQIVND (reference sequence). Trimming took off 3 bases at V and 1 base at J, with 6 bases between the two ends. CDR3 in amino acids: CASSIIVQETQYF. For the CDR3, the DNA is TGTGCCAGTAGTATTATTGTCCAAGAGACCCAGTACTTC.

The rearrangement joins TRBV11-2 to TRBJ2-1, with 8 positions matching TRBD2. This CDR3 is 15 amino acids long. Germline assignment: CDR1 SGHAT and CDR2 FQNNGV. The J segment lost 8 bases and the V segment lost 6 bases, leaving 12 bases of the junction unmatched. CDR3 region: CASRRGRGGIDEQFF. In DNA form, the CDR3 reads TGTGCCAGCAGACGAGGTCGGGGGGGGATCGATGAGCAGTTCTTC.

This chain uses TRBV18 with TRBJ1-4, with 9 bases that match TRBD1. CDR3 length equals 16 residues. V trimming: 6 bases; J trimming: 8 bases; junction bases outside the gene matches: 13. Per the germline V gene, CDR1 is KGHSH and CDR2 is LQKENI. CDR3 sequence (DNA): TGTGCCAGCTCCCCCCCGGGGACAGGGCTTCGGGAAAAACTGTTTTTT. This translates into CASSPPGTGLREKLFF.

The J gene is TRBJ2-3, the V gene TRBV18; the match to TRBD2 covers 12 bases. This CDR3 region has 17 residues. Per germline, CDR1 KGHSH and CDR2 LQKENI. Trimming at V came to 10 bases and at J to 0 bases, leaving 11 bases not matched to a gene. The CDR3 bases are TGTGCCACCTCCCGGACTAGCGGGATTACTAGCACAGATACGCAGTATTTT. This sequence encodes CATSRTSGITSTDTQYF.

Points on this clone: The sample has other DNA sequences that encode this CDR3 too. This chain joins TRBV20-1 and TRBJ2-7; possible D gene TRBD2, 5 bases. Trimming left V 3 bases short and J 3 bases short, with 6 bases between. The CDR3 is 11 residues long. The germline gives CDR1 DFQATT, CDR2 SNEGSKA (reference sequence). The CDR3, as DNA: TGCAGTGCTAGGGGGAGCTACGAGCAGTACTTC. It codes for CSARGSYEQYF.

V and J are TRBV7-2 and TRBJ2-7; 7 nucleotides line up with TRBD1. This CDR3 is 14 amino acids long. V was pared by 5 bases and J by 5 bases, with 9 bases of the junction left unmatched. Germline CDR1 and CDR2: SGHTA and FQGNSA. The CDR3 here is CASSARDRGDEQYF. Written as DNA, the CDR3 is TGTGCCAGCAGCGCCCGGGACAGAGGGGACGAGCAGTACTTC.

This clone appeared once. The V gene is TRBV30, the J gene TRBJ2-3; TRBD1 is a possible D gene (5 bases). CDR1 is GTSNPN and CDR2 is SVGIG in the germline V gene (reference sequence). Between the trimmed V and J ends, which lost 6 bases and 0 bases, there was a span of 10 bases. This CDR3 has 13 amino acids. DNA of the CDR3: TGTGCCTGTGGGGCGACTAGCACAGATACGCAGTATTTT. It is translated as CACGATSTDTQYF.

In DNA form, the CDR3 reads TGTGCCAGTAGTATCGGACCGTCTGGCACAGATACGCAGTATTTT. Translated: CASSIGPSGTDTQYF. This chain joins TRBV19 and TRBJ2-3; no clear D. The CDR3 length is 15 residues. V was shortened by 3 bases and J by 1 base, with 11 bases between the two germline ends. Germline CDR1 reads LNHDA; CDR2 reads SQIVND (reference sequence).

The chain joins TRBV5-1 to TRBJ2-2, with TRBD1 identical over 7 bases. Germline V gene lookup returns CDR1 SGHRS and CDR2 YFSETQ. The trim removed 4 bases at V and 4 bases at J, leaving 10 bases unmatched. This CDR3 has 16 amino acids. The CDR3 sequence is CASSLRQGSSTGELFF. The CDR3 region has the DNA TGCGCCAGCAGCCTAAGACAGGGTTCAAGCACCGGGGAGCTGTTTTTT.

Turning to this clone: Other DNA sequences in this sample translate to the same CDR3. CDR3 nucleotides: TGTGCCAGCAGCGTGGGATACTCTGGAAACACCATATATTTT. This codes for CASSVGYSGNTIYF. V is TRBV9 and J is TRBJ1-3; D gene uncertain. Trimming pared 2 bases from V and 0 bases from J, leaving 6 bases between. Germline CDR1 reads SGDLS; CDR2 reads YYNGEE. CDR3 length: 14 residues.

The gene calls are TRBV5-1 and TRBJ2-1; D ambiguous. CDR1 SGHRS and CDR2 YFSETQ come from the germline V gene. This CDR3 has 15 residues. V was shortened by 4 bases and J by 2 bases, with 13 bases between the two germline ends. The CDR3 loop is CASSTDKFPYNEQFF. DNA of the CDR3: TGCGCCAGCAGCACCGACAAGTTCCCCTACAATGAGCAGTTCTTC.